Following are 31 T cell receptor beta chains from one sample sequenced in a study of beta chain features in type 1 diabetes. The study reverse transcribed the entire isolated RNA, so it sequenced expressed TCRB transcripts. Sequenced by immunoSEQ multiplex PCR; TCRdb stores in-frame clones only, minus some. The sample yields about 360,000 clones, 10% to 15% seen once. The specimen was naive CD4+ T cells from blood. The receptor set was obtained from a man between 18 and 35 years old in good health.

The chain joins TRBV4-2 to TRBJ2-4, with D tentatively TRBD2 (6 bases). This CDR3 comprises 18 residues. Germline V gene sequence: CDR1 LGHNA, CDR2 YNFKEQ. V was pared by 3 bases and J by 2 bases, with 20 bases between. The CDR3 DNA reads TGTGCCAGCAGCCACCGCACCCGGGAGTATAAAACCAAAAACATTCAGTACTTC. This codes for CASSHRTREYKTKNIQYF.

The rearrangement links TRBV4-2 to TRBJ2-1, with a possible D match to TRBD1 (6 bases). With 1 base removed from V and 9 bases from J, the gap between germline ends came to 16 bases. The CDR3 extends over 15 amino acids. Germline V gene lookup returns CDR1 LGHNA and CDR2 YNFKEQ. CDR3 DNA sequence: TGTGCCAGCAGCCAAGGCCAGGGTGAAGGGGGTGAGCAGTTCTTC. Translating gives CASSQGQGEGGEQFF.

The V call is TRBV6-5, the J call TRBJ2-5; no clear D. The germline gives CDR1 MNHEY, CDR2 SVGAGI. V dropped 2 bases and J dropped 5 bases, with 3 bases sitting between them. The CDR3 consists of 11 residues. CDR3 amino acids: CASSYRETQYF. The CDR3 nucleotides read TGTGCCAGCAGTTACCGGGAGACCCAGTACTTC.

The genes are TRBV28 and TRBJ2-7, with 8 bases matching TRBD1. Per the germline V gene, CDR1 is MDHEN and CDR2 is SYDVKM. The length of the CDR3 is 14 residues. V trimming: 3 bases; J trimming: 3 bases; junction bases outside the gene matches: 4. CDR3 loop: CASSLDRDSYEQYF. Here the CDR3 DNA reads TGTGCCAGCAGTTTGGACAGGGATAGCTACGAGCAGTACTTC.

Here the CDR3 DNA reads TGTGCCAGCAGCTTTGGGTGGCGGGGATCCGGGGAGCTGTTTTTT. Translating gives CASSFGWRGSGELFF. This chain connects TRBV7-9 to TRBJ2-2; D is perhaps TRBD2 (6 bases). The V gene lost 3 bases and the J gene lost 6 bases, with 14 bases spanning the gap. The CDR3 extends over 15 amino acids. The germline V gene has CDR1 SEHNR and CDR2 FQNEAQ (reference sequence).

The chain joins TRBV15 to TRBJ1-5, with no clear D. Trimming cost V 6 bases and J 0 bases, with 12 bases left between them. Germline loops: CDR1 LNHNV, CDR2 YYDKDF (reference sequence). The CDR3 totals 15 residues. This CDR3 is CATSQYGYSNQPQHF. The CDR3 nucleotides are TGTGCCACCAGTCAATACGGGTATAGCAATCAGCCCCAGCATTTT. Variable domain in full (rest from reference TRBV15 and TRBJ1-5): DAMVIQNPRYQVTQFGKPVTLSCSQTLNHNVMYWYQQKSSQAPKLLFHYYDKDFNNEADTPDNFQSRRPNTSFCFLDIRSPGLGDTAMYLCATSQYGYSNQPQHFGDGTRLSIL.

This clone has just a few counts. V and J are TRBV28 and TRBJ2-3; D is ambiguous. The CDR3 loop spans 12 amino acids. Between the trimmed V and J ends, which lost 2 bases and 9 bases, there was a span of 9 bases. CDR1 is MDHEN, CDR2 SYDVKM, per germline. CDR3 protein: CASSLLPGTQYF. The CDR3, as DNA: TGTGCCAGCAGTTTACTCCCCGGGACGCAGTATTTT.

This clone was observed a handful of times. The chain joins TRBV29-1 to TRBJ2-1; 11 bases align to TRBD2. The CDR3 is 18 amino acids. The germline V gene encodes CDR1 SQVTM and CDR2 ANQGSEA. V shed 4 bases and J 1 base; nucleotides not matched to a gene: 12. The CDR3 nucleotides read TGCAGCGTTGTGGGACTAGCGGTGCCTAACTATTCCTACAATGAGCAGTTCTTC. This codes for CSVVGLAVPNYSYNEQFF.

The gene calls are TRBV29-1 and TRBJ1-5, with D tentatively TRBD1 (5 bases). CDR1 and CDR2 (germline): SQVTM, ANQGSEA. The CDR3 contains 13 residues. V dropped 4 bases and J dropped 0 bases, with 7 bases sitting between them. The CDR3 loop reads CSVVQDSNQPQHF. The CDR3 DNA reads as TGCAGCGTTGTACAGGATAGCAATCAGCCCCAGCATTTT.

This clone was detected a few times. CDR3 in DNA: TGTGCCAGCAGCTTGGCTGGGACAGGGCATAATTCACCCCTCCACTTT. Translated: CASSLAGTGHNSPLHF. The chain has TRBV5-4 and TRBJ1-6; 9 nucleotides agree with TRBD1. Germline V gene sequence: CDR1 SGHNT, CDR2 YYREEE (reference sequence). The CDR3 has 16 residues. The V and J ends lost 0 bases and 5 bases, in that order; junction bases with no gene match: 3.

V usage is TRBV7-6 and J usage is TRBJ1-5, with 7 bases fitting TRBD1. The V and J ends lost 5 bases and 6 bases, in that order; junction bases with no gene match: 7. Germline V gene lookup returns CDR1 SGHVS and CDR2 FNYEAQ. This CDR3 is 14 amino acids long. The CDR3 nucleotides are TGTGCCAGCAGCACTGACAGGGATGTTCAGCCCCAGCATTTT. Its protein product is CASSTDRDVQPQHF.

The chain links TRBV30 to TRBJ2-5, with TRBD1 matching over 7 bases. Germline assignment: CDR1 GTSNPN and CDR2 SVGIG (reference sequence). Trimming took 3 bases from V and 4 from J; bases not matched to a gene: 5. This CDR3 spans 13 amino acids. CDR3 DNA sequence: TGTGCCTGGAGCGGGGACAGCGCAGAGACCCAGTACTTC. It codes for CAWSGDSAETQYF.

This clone was observed a few times. At one boundary the junction diverges from the germline segment, which might be a read error. The genes are TRBV29-1 and TRBJ2-5; D unresolved. CDR3 length: 13 residues. Looked up from germline, CDR1 is SQVTM and CDR2 is ANQGSEA. The CDR3 reads CSVGFQARESQYF. The CDR3 region has the DNA TGCAGCGTTGGGTTTCAGGCAAGAGAGAGCCAGTACTTC.

This clone was picked up a small number of times. V gene TRBV11-1 combines with J gene TRBJ1-6; TRBD1 matches 11 bases. The V and J ends lost 4 bases and 9 bases, in that order; junction bases with no gene match: 5. The CDR3 has 15 residues. The V gene's germline CDR1 is SGHAT and CDR2 FQDESV (reference sequence). As DNA, the CDR3 is TGTGCCAGCAGCTCCCTCGGGACAGGGGGTTCACCCCTCCACTTT. Amino acids: CASSSLGTGGSPLHF.

Concerning this clone itself: This sample includes further DNA sequences coding for the same CDR3. The gene calls are TRBV27 and TRBJ1-2; tentatively, D is TRBD1 (5 bases). With 3 bases removed from V and 5 bases from J, the gap between germline ends came to 10 bases. From germline, CDR1 is MNHEY and CDR2 SMNVEV (reference sequence). The CDR3 extends over 13 amino acids. CDR3 DNA: TGTGCCAGCAGTTTGTCCCAGGGATATGGCTACACCTTC. Its translation is CASSLSQGYGYTF.

This clone was seen only a few times. The rearrangement links TRBV15 to TRBJ2-2; 13 bases map to TRBD2. J lost 7 bases, V lost 4 bases, and 6 bases had no gene match. Germline V lookup: CDR1 LNHNV, CDR2 YYDKDF (reference sequence). The CDR3 is 16 residues long. In nucleotides, the CDR3 is TGTGCCACCAGCAAAGGACTAGCGGGAGCAAACGGGGAGCTGTTTTTT. Protein sequence: CATSKGLAGANGELFF.

The CDR3 region has the DNA TGTGCCAGCAGCTTCTTGGGCGACACTAGATTGAACACCGGGGAGCTGTTTTTT. This gives the protein CASSFLGDTRLNTGELFF. The chain recombines TRBV7-9 with TRBJ2-2, with D possibly matching TRBD2 (5 bases). The CDR3 runs 18 residues. From germline, CDR1 is SEHNR and CDR2 FQNEAQ (reference sequence). V lost 3 bases and J lost 1, with 18 bases in between.

This clone was detected only a few times. The chain recombines TRBV28 with TRBJ2-1; D uncertain. The CDR3 has 15 amino acids. In germline, CDR1 is MDHEN, CDR2 SYDVKM. V was cut by 2 bases and J by 9 bases, with 17 bases left in between. The CDR3: CASSLLFGRSPEQFF. The CDR3 bases are TGTGCCAGCAGTTTACTCTTCGGTCGCTCCCCTGAGCAGTTCTTC. The whole variable domain, filled in from reference TRBV28 and TRBJ2-1, reads DVKVTQSSRYLVKRTGEKVFLECVQDMDHENMFWYRQDPGLGLRLIYFSYDVKMKEKGDIPEGYSVSREKKERFSLILESASTNQTSMYLCASSLLFGRSPEQFFGPGTRLTVL.

The chain couples TRBV7-9 to TRBJ1-2; 9 positions agree with TRBD1. CDR1 SEHNR and CDR2 FQNEAQ come from the germline V gene (reference sequence). The CDR3 loop spans 17 amino acids. The trim removed 4 bases at V and 7 bases at J, leaving 16 bases unmatched. The CDR3 nucleotides read TGTGCCAGCAGCTCGAGGGGTCCGGGACAGGGTCTCCCTGGCTACACCTTC. Amino acid sequence: CASSSRGPGQGLPGYTF.

The chain recombines TRBV5-4 with TRBJ2-1, with D possibly being TRBD2 (6 bases). The CDR3 has 13 amino acids. Per germline, CDR1 SGHNT and CDR2 YYREEE (reference sequence). The ends were cut back, 4 bases at V and 10 bases at J, with 15 bases in the middle. CDR3 nucleotides: TGTGCCAGCAGCCTGGGACTTTCCGTGGAGCAGTTCTTC. Its translation: CASSLGLSVEQFF. The full variable domain, its missing parts supplied by reference TRBV5-4 and TRBJ2-1, is ETGVTQSPTHLIKTRGQQVTLRCSSQSGHNTVSWYQQALGQGPQFIFQYYREEENGRGNFPPRFSGLQFPNYSSELNVNALELDDSALYLCASSLGLSVEQFFGPGTRLTVL.

This clone was detected a few times. The chain couples TRBV18 to TRBJ2-3; 8 bases are a match to TRBD1. V was clipped by 8 bases and J by 0 bases; unmatched bases: 4. Per the germline V gene, CDR1 is KGHSH and CDR2 is LQKENI. CDR3 length: 14 residues. The CDR3 is CASTRTGSTDTQYF. CDR3 coding DNA: TGTGCCAGCACCCGGACAGGGAGCACAGATACGCAGTATTTT.

A few counts support this clone. The chain couples TRBV20-1 to TRBJ2-5, with a possible D match to TRBD2 (6 bases). Deletions cut 6 bases from V and 12 bases from J, with 17 bases between. The germline CDR1 and CDR2 sequences are DFQATT and SNEGSKA (reference sequence). The CDR3 is 11 residues long. The CDR3 region is CSASNQRGKYF. The DNA for the CDR3 is TGCAGTGCATCGAACCAACGGGGGAAGTACTTC.

This clone was observed a few times. J is TRBJ2-1 and V is TRBV7-2; possible D gene TRBD2, 6 bases. CDR3 length equals 14 residues. Germline CDR1 SGHTA, CDR2 FQGNSA. V shed 5 bases and J shed 7 bases, with 15 bases lying between them. The CDR3 DNA reads TGTGCCAGCAGCCCGTCACTAGCCTTGAATGAGCAGTTCTTC. Protein product: CASSPSLALNEQFF.

The chain has TRBV6-6 and TRBJ2-7; 12 nucleotides line up with TRBD1. This CDR3 region has 15 residues. The germline CDR1 and CDR2 sequences are MNHNY and SVGAGI (reference sequence). V lost 4 bases to trimming and J lost 3 bases; unmatched junction nucleotides: 4. The CDR3 sequence: CASSFRDRGRYEQYF. The CDR3, as DNA: TGTGCCAGCAGTTTCCGGGACAGGGGGCGCTACGAGCAGTACTTC.

The CDR3 sequence is CASSTWTGTDTQYF. CDR3 in DNA: TGTGCCAGCAGTACTTGGACAGGAACAGATACGCAGTATTTT. The chain carries TRBV27 and TRBJ2-3; 7 bases line up with TRBD1. Germline trimming cut 5 bases from V and 3 bases from J; bases unmatched to any gene: 5. This CDR3 contains 14 residues. Looked up from germline, CDR1 is MNHEY and CDR2 is SMNVEV (reference sequence).

The chain couples TRBV25-1 to TRBJ2-7; 7 bases match TRBD1. V dropped 5 bases and J dropped 6; count of bases not matched to a gene: 13. The germline V gene encodes CDR1 MGHDK and CDR2 SYGVNS. There are 15 residues in the CDR3. The CDR3 spells CASSPSRQGFREQYF. The CDR3 DNA sequence: TGTGCCAGCAGTCCCTCGAGACAGGGTTTTCGCGAGCAGTACTTC.

There are a few counts of this clone. The chain combines TRBV5-4 with TRBJ2-1, with TRBD2 matching over 11 bases. CDR1 and CDR2 from the germline V gene are SGHNT and YYREEE (reference sequence). The CDR3 length is 16 residues. V trimming: 2 bases; J trimming: 6 bases; junction bases outside the gene matches: 7. CDR3 loop: CASSFPLAGAFNEQFF. The CDR3 DNA sequence: TGTGCCAGCAGCTTCCCACTAGCGGGAGCGTTCAATGAGCAGTTCTTC.

This clone showed up just a few times. This CDR3 is CASSADSPSYNEQFF. The CDR3 DNA is TGTGCCAGCAGTGCCGACAGTCCATCCTACAATGAGCAGTTCTTC. The chain couples TRBV9 to TRBJ2-1; maybe TRBD1 (5 bases). Germline lookup yields CDR1 SGDLS and CDR2 YYNGEE. This CDR3 is 15 amino acids long. Trimming took 5 bases from V and 1 from J, leaving 13 bases between them.

The genes are TRBV5-1 and TRBJ2-7, with D unclear. V gave up 0 bases and J gave up 7 bases, with 20 bases separating them. CDR3 length equals 16 residues. Germline V gene data show CDR1 as SGHRS and CDR2 as YFSETQ. The DNA for the CDR3 is TGCGCCAGCAGCTTGGGTGATAGCTCAACACCGGAGGAGCAGTACTTC. It is translated as CASSLGDSSTPEEQYF. Full variable domain (missing parts from reference TRBV5-1 and TRBJ2-7): KAGVTQTPRYLIKTRGQQVTLSCSPISGHRSVSWYQQTPGQGLQFLFEYFSETQRNKGNFPGRFSGRQFSNSRSEMNVSTLELGDSALYLCASSLGDSSTPEEQYFGPGTRLTVT.

CDR3 loop: CASSPGTGAETQYF. DNA of the CDR3: TGTGCCAGCAGCCCAGGGACAGGGGCCGAGACCCAGTACTTC. The chain couples TRBV7-2 to TRBJ2-5, with 10 bases fitting TRBD1. The V and J ends lost 5 bases and 5 bases, in that order; junction bases with no gene match: 5. The CDR3 contains 14 residues. Germline V gene data show CDR1 as SGHTA and CDR2 as FQGNSA.

The chain is built from TRBV10-3 and TRBJ2-7, with 10 bases that match TRBD1. Germline V lookup: CDR1 ENHRY, CDR2 SYGVKD. This CDR3 is built from 13 residues. The J segment lost 5 bases and the V segment lost 7 bases, leaving 5 bases of the junction unmatched. CDR3 region: CAITNGQGDEQYF. CDR3 coding DNA: TGTGCCATCACCAACGGACAGGGGGACGAGCAGTACTTC.